One and the same sample provided the 14 T cell receptor beta chains below, sequenced in a study of blood T cell repertoires in COVID-19 (dated by TCRdb to about 2020). Library preparation was by the immunoSEQ multiplex PCR assay. In TCRdb, the immuneACCESS table is reduced to in-frame sequences with V and J assigned. These tables do not hold every clone; where another copy was compared, an unresolved V gene accounts for under half, and the others remain unexplained. Here the sample has approximately 35,000 clones; around 87% occur a single time. The top ten clones comprise 35% to 50% of the sample. Sequencing was performed on peripheral blood. The receptors stem from a human donor in a cohort sampled during active COVID-19.

V is TRBV5-6 and J is TRBJ2-5, with 9 positions matching TRBD1. Germline CDR1 reads SGHDT; CDR2 reads YYEEEE. The CDR3 runs to 16 residues. The J segment lost 4 bases and the V segment lost 1 base, leaving 8 bases of the junction unmatched. CDR3 nucleotides: TGTGCCAGCAGCTTGTTGACAGGGGGTTCGGGAGAGACCCAGTACTTC. The encoded protein is CASSLLTGGSGETQYF.

This clone has only a few counts. The chain combines TRBV7-3 with TRBJ1-1, with a possible D match to TRBD1 (5 bases). V lost 1 base, J lost 1 base, and 7 bases lay in between. Germline V gives CDR1 SGHTA, CDR2 FQGTGA. The CDR3 contains 14 residues. DNA of the CDR3: TGTGCCAGCAGCTTAATGGGGCGGAACACTGAAGCTTTCTTT. As protein: CASSLMGRNTEAFF. Looking up the rest from reference TRBV7-3 and TRBJ1-1 gives the full variable domain: GAGVSQTPSNKVTEKGKYVELRCDPISGHTALYWYRQSLGQGPEFLIYFQGTGAADDSGLPNDRFFAVRPEGSVSTLKIQRTERGDSAVYLCASSLMGRNTEAFFGQGTRLTVV.

The CDR3 here is CAIRTDRGQETQYF. DNA for the CDR3: TGTGCCATCAGGACGGACAGGGGGCAAGAGACCCAGTACTTC. The rearrangement links TRBV10-3 to TRBJ2-5; 10 positions agree with TRBD1. The CDR3 is 14 amino acids. Germline CDR1 ENHRY, CDR2 SYGVKD. V lost 6 bases and J lost 2; bases outside the gene matches: 3.

The chain has TRBV6-5 and TRBJ2-6; 7 nucleotides agree with TRBD1. V lost 0 bases to trimming and J lost 2 bases; unmatched junction nucleotides: 1. The CDR3 consists of 16 residues. Germline V gene lookup returns CDR1 MNHEY and CDR2 SVGAGI. CDR3 residues: CASSYSGGAGANVLTF. DNA for the CDR3: TGTGCCAGCAGTTACTCAGGGGGCGCTGGGGCCAACGTCCTGACTTTC.

The DNA of the CDR3 is TGTGCCAGCAGTCCGGTGGGAGAAAGCTCCTACGAGCAGTACTTC. Translation gives CASSPVGESSYEQYF. This rearrangement joins TRBV6-2 or TRBV6-3 to TRBJ2-7; D might be TRBD2 (5 bases). The CDR3 has 15 amino acids. Germline CDR1 MNHEY, CDR2 SVGEGT. Trimming stripped 5 bases from V and 0 bases from J, with 14 bases between.

This clone was seen once. The rearrangement links TRBV27 to TRBJ2-2, with 8 bases lining up with TRBD2. V trimming: 3 bases; J trimming: 0 bases; junction bases outside the gene matches: 3. The CDR3 runs 16 residues. CDR1 is MNHEY and CDR2 is SMNVEV in the germline V gene (reference sequence). The CDR3 DNA is TGTGCCAGCAGTTTCGGGCGGGGGGCGAACACCGGGGAGCTGTTTTTT. Protein product: CASSFGRGANTGELFF.

This chain links TRBV12-3 or TRBV12-4 with TRBJ1-1; 7 bases align to TRBD1. This CDR3 contains 13 residues. Trimming at V came to 6 bases and at J to 4 bases, leaving 5 bases not matched to a gene. For the CDR3, the DNA is TGTGCCAGCAGCCTGGCAGGGGGCACTGAAGCTTTCTTT. Its translation is CASSLAGGTEAFF.

The genes are TRBV5-4 and TRBJ2-7; D is perhaps TRBD2 (5 bases). Germline V gene sequence: CDR1 SGHNT, CDR2 YYREEE (reference sequence). The CDR3 is 15 amino acids. V was trimmed by 2 bases and J by 3 bases, leaving 15 bases between them. CDR3 amino acids: CASSFRGGGYYEQYF. The CDR3 DNA is TGTGCCAGCAGCTTTCGCGGCGGAGGTTACTACGAGCAGTACTTC.

The chain carries TRBV5-6 and TRBJ1-2; D is uncertain. V lost 4 bases and J 8 bases, leaving 12 bases between the germline ends. The CDR3 runs to 12 residues. From germline, CDR1 is SGHDT and CDR2 YYEEEE. CDR3 in amino acids: CASSHADWGYTF. The CDR3 region has the DNA TGTGCCAGCAGCCACGCTGACTGGGGCTACACCTTC.

The chain couples TRBV6-5 to TRBJ1-5, with D hard to call. The CDR3 loop spans 13 amino acids. The V end lost 7 bases, the J end lost 6 bases, and 13 bases lay between the germline ends. Germline values: CDR1 MNHEY, CDR2 SVGAGI. The CDR3 bases are TGTGCCAGCAACTGGGCAGTTATTCAGCCCCAGCATTTT. This sequence encodes CASNWAVIQPQHF.

The rearrangement joins TRBV11-2 to TRBJ2-2; a weak D match, TRBD1 (6 bases). The CDR3 runs to 13 residues. The V gene's germline CDR1 is SGHAT and CDR2 FQNNGV. The ends were cut back, 5 bases at V and 4 bases at J, with 8 bases in the middle. CDR3 region: CASSPRGTGELFF. CDR3 bases: TGTGCCAGCAGCCCCAGGGGCACCGGGGAGCTGTTTTTT.

This clone showed up just once. The chain recombines TRBV3-1 (or the pseudogene TRBV3-2) with TRBJ1-2, with a weak D call TRBD1 (5 bases). This CDR3 contains 14 residues. Germline V gives CDR1 LGHDT, CDR2 YNNKEL (reference sequence). V dropped 3 bases and J dropped 4 bases, with 12 bases sitting between them. The CDR3, as DNA: TGTGCCAGCAGCCATTCAGGGATACGCTATGGCTACACCTTC. Its protein product is CASSHSGIRYGYTF.

This clone was counted once. V gene TRBV4-3 combines with J gene TRBJ2-1, with 12 positions matching TRBD2. V shed 2 bases and J 0 bases; nucleotides not matched to a gene: 11. The CDR3 loop spans 20 amino acids. Germline V gene lookup returns CDR1 LGHNA and CDR2 YSLEER. CDR3 loop: CASSQSTSGGPTSSYNEQFF. The CDR3 DNA sequence: TGCGCCAGCAGCCAATCGACTAGCGGGGGCCCTACTAGCTCCTACAATGAGCAGTTCTTC.

This chain connects TRBV5-1 to TRBJ2-5; TRBD2 matches at 14 bases. The CDR3 is 16 residues long. Germline-derived CDR1 and CDR2 are SGHRS and YFSETQ. After removal of 5 bases from V and 0 bases from J, the junction contained 3 bases not matched to a gene. CDR3: CASRWTSGGHQETQYF. For the CDR3, the DNA is TGCGCCAGCAGATGGACTAGCGGGGGGCACCAAGAGACCCAGTACTTC.